The entry that follows covers one TCR beta chain sequence. The sample is drawn from a study of OX40 agonist ivuxolimab in advanced cancers. Study-level information: An agonistic human IgG2 monoclonal antibody against OX40 (CD134) was given.

The table came from immunoSEQ multiplex PCR; TCRdb's copy has only in-frame clones and leaves some out. The repertoire includes 55,000 to 75,000 clones, roughly 82% of them detected once, and about 1.1% sits in the top ten. Germline V gives CDR1 LNHDA, CDR2 SQIVND (reference sequence). The CDR3 covers 17 residues. With 3 bases clipped from V and 0 bases from J, the junction kept 8 bases outside the gene matches. The sequence was obtained from an adult with an advanced solid tumor such as melanoma, head and neck, liver or kidney cancer. This specimen consisted of CD4+ or CD8+ T cells sorted from blood, obtained in a trial of the OX40 agonist ivuxolimab. V and J are TRBV19 and TRBJ1-5; 7 bases are a match to TRBD1. Written as DNA, the CDR3 is TGTGCCAGTAGTATGGTTACAGGGGCCTATAGCAATCAGCCCCAGCATTTT. It specifies CASSMVTGAYSNQPQHF.